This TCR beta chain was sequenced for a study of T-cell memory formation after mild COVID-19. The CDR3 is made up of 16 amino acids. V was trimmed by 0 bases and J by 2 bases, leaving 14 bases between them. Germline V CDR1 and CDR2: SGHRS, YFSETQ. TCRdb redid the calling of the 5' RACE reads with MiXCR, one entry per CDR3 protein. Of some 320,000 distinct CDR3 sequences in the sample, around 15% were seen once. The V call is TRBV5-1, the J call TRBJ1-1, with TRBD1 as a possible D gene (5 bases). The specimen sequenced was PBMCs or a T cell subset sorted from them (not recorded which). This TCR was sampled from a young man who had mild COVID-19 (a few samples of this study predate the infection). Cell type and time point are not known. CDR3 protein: CASSLAFFGGNTEAFF. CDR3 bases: TGCGCCAGCAGCTTGGCCTTCTTCGGGGGTAACACTGAAGCTTTCTTT.